The rows below give T cell receptor beta chains drawn from one sample of a study of metastatic and nonmetastatic thyroid tumors. MiXCR was used by TCRdb to re-call the PCR reads. Altogether about 5,500 clones are present, 30% being singletons, with the ten largest covering roughly a fifth. Input material: adjacent normal tissue. The receptor source for this set is a female donor with papillary thyroid cancer or a benign thyroid nodule (not recorded which). Some clones in this sample may be carry-over from other donors' samples. Both conserved end residues are part of each CDR3. D genes are given only for firm matches. Where a row states a size, it is once, few, many or the class of an expanded clone; other rows omit it.

>few|TRBD1|TRBV28|TRBJ1-2
CASRRTGSQTYVYTF
TGTGCCAGCAGAAGGACAGGAAGCCAAACCTATGTCTACACCTTC
>.|.|TRBV27|TRBJ2-7
CASSLDPFYEQYF
TGTGCCAGCAGTTTGGACCCCTTTTACGAGCAGTACTTC
>medium-sized|.|TRBV9|TRBJ2-6
CASTGSLSGANVLTF
TGTGCCAGCACAGGTTCTCTCTCTGGGGCCAACGTCCTGACTTTC
>.|.|TRBV30|TRBJ2-7
CAWSVSGTSYEQYF
TGTGCCTGGAGTGTTTCCGGGACATCCTACGAGCAGTACTTC
>medium-sized|TRBD1|TRBV19|TRBJ1-2
CASKPGQDNYGYTF
TGTGCCAGTAAACCGGGACAGGACAACTATGGCTACACCTTC
>few|.|TRBV28|TRBJ2-7
CASTLGGVEQTYEQYF
TGTGCCAGCACCTTGGGTGGGGTGGAACAGACCTACGAGCAGTACTTC
>large|.|TRBV10-1|TRBJ2-2
CASSAGNTGELFF
TGCGCCAGCAGTGCAGGGAACACCGGGGAGCTGTTTTTT
>.|.|TRBV20-1|TRBJ2-5
CSARVGPVDVQYF
TGCAGTGCTAGAGTAGGTCCGGTAGACGTCCAGTACTTC
>medium-sized|TRBD2|TRBV7-2|TRBJ2-5
CASSSGLAGEETQYF
TGTGCCAGCAGCTCGGGACTAGCGGGAGAAGAGACCCAGTACTTC
>.|.|TRBV5-1|TRBJ2-3
CASSPSVIPSTDTQYF
TGCGCCAGCAGCCCTTCGGTGATCCCTAGCACAGATACGCAGTATTTT
>.|TRBD2|TRBV7-6|TRBJ2-7
CASSPGRGVYEQYF
TGTGCCAGCAGCCCCGGGAGGGGGGTATACGAGCAGTACTTC
>few|.|TRBV28|TRBJ1-2
CASSLSGRGLGYGYTF
TGTGCCAGCAGTCTGTCGGGACGAGGCTTGGGCTATGGCTACACCTTC
>few|.|TRBV6-2/TRBV6-3|TRBJ1-3
CASSYSRGAIYF
TGTGCCAGCAGTTACTCCCGAGGGGCCATATATTTT
>few|.|TRBV6-1|TRBJ1-4
CASRTDLEKLFF
TGTGCCAGTCGGACGGACCTTGAAAAACTGTTTTTT
>few|.|TRBV20-1|TRBJ1-2
CSARRNGYTF
TGCAGTGCTAGACGAAATGGCTACACCTTC
>.|.|TRBV12-3/TRBV12-4|TRBJ2-1
CASSVGLASVKDNEQFF
TGTGCCAGCAGCGTGGGTCTAGCTAGCGTGAAGGACAATGAACAGTTCTTC
>.|.|TRBV20-1|TRBJ1-1
CSARWEGPLEAFF
TGCAGTGCTAGATGGGAGGGCCCCCTTGAAGCTTTCTTT
>few|TRBD2|TRBV6-5|TRBJ2-1
CASSYLAGADSYNEQFF
TGTGCCAGCAGTTACCTAGCGGGGGCCGACTCCTACAATGAGCAGTTCTTC
>.|.|TRBV9|TRBJ2-1
CASSVNPSTDNEQFF
TGTGCCAGCAGCGTAAACCCCAGTACAGACAATGAGCAGTTCTTC
>medium-sized|.|TRBV25-1|TRBJ2-3
CASSESIGADTQYF
TGTGCCAGCAGTGAATCCATAGGCGCAGATACGCAGTATTTT
>medium-sized|.|TRBV2|TRBJ1-5
CASSEFTGPSNQPQHF
TGTGCCAGCAGTGAATTTACGGGCCCGAGCAATCAGCCCCAGCATTTT
>few|TRBD1|TRBV6-1|TRBJ2-7
CASSSGQDYEQYF
TGTGCCAGCAGTTCGGGACAGGACTACGAGCAGTACTTC
>.|TRBD1|TRBV24-1|TRBJ1-5
CATSDARQGGQPQHF
TGTGCCACCAGTGATGCCAGACAGGGCGGTCAGCCCCAGCATTTT
>medium-sized|.|TRBV29-1|TRBJ2-7
CSVVGQGSYEQYF
TGCAGCGTTGTCGGGCAGGGCTCCTACGAGCAGTACTTC
>.|TRBD1|TRBV4-1|TRBJ1-1
CASSAGGAEAFF
TGCGCCAGCAGTGCAGGGGGAGCTGAAGCTTTCTTT
>.|.|TRBV11-3|TRBJ2-2
CASSERTDFNTGELFF
TGTGCCAGCAGCGAACGGACAGACTTCAACACCGGGGAGCTGTTTTTT
>many|.|TRBV4-1|TRBJ2-7
CASSREDKVYYEQYF
TGCGCCAGCAGCCGAGAGGACAAGGTTTACTACGAGCAGTACTTC
>hyperexpanded|TRBD1|TRBV6-1|TRBJ2-7
CASSVGQGPYEQYF
TGTGCCAGCAGTGTCGGACAGGGTCCCTACGAGCAGTACTTC
>.|.|TRBV18|TRBJ2-7
CASSPPNSGDEQYF
TGTGCCAGCTCACCGCCGAACTCAGGAGACGAGCAGTACTTC
>.|TRBD1|TRBV2|TRBJ2-1
CASRDGQGVDEQFF
TGTGCCAGCAGGGATGGACAGGGGGTGGATGAGCAGTTCTTC
>few|.|TRBV19|TRBJ2-1
CASSMGRHGEQFF
TGTGCCAGTAGTATGGGTCGACATGGAGAGCAGTTCTTC
>.|.|TRBV6-1|TRBJ2-7
CASSERGAYEQYF
TGTGCCAGCAGTGAAAGGGGAGCGTACGAGCAGTACTTC
>large|.|TRBV24-1|TRBJ2-1
CATSDASYNEQFF
TGTGCCACCAGTGATGCGAGCTACAATGAGCAGTTCTTC
>few|.|TRBV27|TRBJ1-1
CASSLIGMNTEAFF
TGTGCCAGCAGTTTAATCGGAATGAACACTGAAGCTTTCTTT
>.|TRBD1|TRBV6-6|TRBJ1-1
CASSYSWTGGPGNTEAFF
TGTGCCAGCAGTTACTCCTGGACAGGGGGCCCCGGGAACACTGAAGCTTTCTTT
>medium-sized|TRBD1|TRBV5-1|TRBJ1-6
CASSLFEGTGSSPLHF
TGCGCCAGCAGCTTGTTTGAGGGGACAGGGAGTTCACCCCTCCACTTT
>medium-sized|.|TRBV12-3/TRBV12-4|TRBJ2-3
CASSPGGPADTQYF
TGTGCCAGCAGTCCTGGGGGGCCGGCGGATACGCAGTATTTT
>medium-sized|.|TRBV20-1|TRBJ2-5
CSARRLDRHQEAQYF
TGCAGTGCTAGACGCTTGGACAGACACCAAGAGGCCCAGTACTTC
>.|.|TRBV6-6|TRBJ2-7
CASSYSGGRSYEQYF
TGTGCCAGCAGTTACTCAGGGGGAAGGTCCTACGAGCAGTACTTC
>few|.|TRBV24-1|TRBJ2-1
CATSDLAYNEQFF
TGTGCCACCAGTGATTTAGCCTACAATGAGCAGTTCTTC
>.|TRBD1|TRBV6-1|TRBJ2-7
CASSKFWTGGTYEQYF
TGTGCCAGCAGTAAATTCTGGACAGGAGGAACCTACGAGCAGTACTTC
>.|.|TRBV11-1|TRBJ2-1
CASSSQGGEQFF
TGTGCCAGCAGCTCCCAGGGGGGTGAGCAGTTCTTC
>.|TRBD1|TRBV5-1|TRBJ1-1
CALSYDTRQGKAFF
TGCGCCCTCAGCTACGATACCCGACAGGGTAAGGCTTTCTTT
>.|TRBD2|TRBV24-1|TRBJ2-3
CATRSKGLAGVSRLADTQYF
TGTGCCACTCGGTCGAAGGGTCTAGCGGGAGTTAGTAGGCTCGCAGATACGCAGTATTTT
>few|.|TRBV24-1|TRBJ2-1
CATSEPARGEQFF
TGTGCCACCAGTGAACCCGCACGGGGTGAGCAGTTCTTC
>.|TRBD2|TRBV5-1|TRBJ2-3
CASRLAVLRTDTQYF
TGCGCCAGCAGACTAGCGGTTCTACGCACAGATACGCAGTATTTT
>.|.|TRBV20-1|TRBJ2-7
CSACNSGSYEQYF
TGCAGTGCCTGTAACAGTGGTTCCTACGAGCAGTACTTC
>medium-sized|TRBD1|TRBV20-1|TRBJ1-3
CSATRDRVGNTIYF
TGCAGTGCTACCCGCGACAGGGTAGGAAACACCATATATTTT
>medium-sized|.|TRBV2|TRBJ2-3
CASRHSPDEPTDTQYF
TGTGCCAGCCGACATTCCCCTGACGAACCCACAGATACGCAGTATTTT
>.|.|TRBV6-9|TRBJ2-5
CASSYPGQETQYF
TGTGCCAGCAGTTACCCAGGGCAAGAGACCCAGTACTTC
>.|.|TRBV7-9|TRBJ2-1
CASSQELYNEQFF
TGTGCCAGCAGCCAGGAACTATACAATGAGCAGTTCTTC
>many|TRBD1|TRBV5-1|TRBJ2-3
CASSADRGGTDTQYF
TGCGCCAGCAGCGCTGACAGGGGAGGCACAGATACGCAGTATTTT
>medium-sized|.|TRBV6-4|TRBJ1-1
CASSWVLLVSTEAFF
TGTGCCAGCAGCTGGGTCCTTCTGGTTTCCACTGAAGCTTTCTTT
>.|.|TRBV12-3/TRBV12-4|TRBJ2-1
CASTQGAYEQFF
TGTGCCAGCACTCAAGGGGCCTATGAGCAGTTCTTC